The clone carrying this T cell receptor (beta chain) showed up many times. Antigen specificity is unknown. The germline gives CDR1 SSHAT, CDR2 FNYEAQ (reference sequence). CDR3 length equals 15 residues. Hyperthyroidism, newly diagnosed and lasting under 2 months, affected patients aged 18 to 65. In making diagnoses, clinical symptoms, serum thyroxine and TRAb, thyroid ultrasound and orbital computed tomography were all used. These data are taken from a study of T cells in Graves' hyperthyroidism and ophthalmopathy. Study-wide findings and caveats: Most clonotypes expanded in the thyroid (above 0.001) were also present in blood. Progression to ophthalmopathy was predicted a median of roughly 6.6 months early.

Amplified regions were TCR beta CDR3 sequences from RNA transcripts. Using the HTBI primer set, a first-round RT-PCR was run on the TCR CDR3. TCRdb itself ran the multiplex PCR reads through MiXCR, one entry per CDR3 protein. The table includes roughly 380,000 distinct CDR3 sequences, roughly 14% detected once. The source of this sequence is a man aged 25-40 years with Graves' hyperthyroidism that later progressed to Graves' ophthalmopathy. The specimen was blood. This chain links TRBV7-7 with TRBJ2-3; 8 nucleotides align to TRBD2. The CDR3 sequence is CPTAGGSPATDTQYF. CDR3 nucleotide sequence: TGTCCCACCGCGGGGGGCTCTCCAGCCACAGATACGCAGTATTTT.